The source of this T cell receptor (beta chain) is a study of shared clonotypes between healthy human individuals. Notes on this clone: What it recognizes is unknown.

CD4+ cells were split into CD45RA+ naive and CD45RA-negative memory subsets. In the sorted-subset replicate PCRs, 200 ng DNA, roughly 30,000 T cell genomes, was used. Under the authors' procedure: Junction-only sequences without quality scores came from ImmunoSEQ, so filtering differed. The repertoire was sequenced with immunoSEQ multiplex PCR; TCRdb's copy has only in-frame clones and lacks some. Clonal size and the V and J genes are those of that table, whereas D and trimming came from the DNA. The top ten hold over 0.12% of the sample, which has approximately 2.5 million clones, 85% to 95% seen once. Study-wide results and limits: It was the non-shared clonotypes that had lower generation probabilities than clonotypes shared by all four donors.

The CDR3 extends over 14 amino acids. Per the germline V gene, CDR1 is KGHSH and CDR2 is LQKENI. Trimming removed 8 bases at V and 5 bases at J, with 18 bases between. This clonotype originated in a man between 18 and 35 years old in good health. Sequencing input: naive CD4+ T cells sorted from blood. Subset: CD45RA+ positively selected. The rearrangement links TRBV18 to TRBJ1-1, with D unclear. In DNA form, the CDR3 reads TGTGCCAGCCGTTCCTTAGAAGGTGGAACTGAAGCTTTCTTT. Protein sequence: CASRSLEGGTEAFF.